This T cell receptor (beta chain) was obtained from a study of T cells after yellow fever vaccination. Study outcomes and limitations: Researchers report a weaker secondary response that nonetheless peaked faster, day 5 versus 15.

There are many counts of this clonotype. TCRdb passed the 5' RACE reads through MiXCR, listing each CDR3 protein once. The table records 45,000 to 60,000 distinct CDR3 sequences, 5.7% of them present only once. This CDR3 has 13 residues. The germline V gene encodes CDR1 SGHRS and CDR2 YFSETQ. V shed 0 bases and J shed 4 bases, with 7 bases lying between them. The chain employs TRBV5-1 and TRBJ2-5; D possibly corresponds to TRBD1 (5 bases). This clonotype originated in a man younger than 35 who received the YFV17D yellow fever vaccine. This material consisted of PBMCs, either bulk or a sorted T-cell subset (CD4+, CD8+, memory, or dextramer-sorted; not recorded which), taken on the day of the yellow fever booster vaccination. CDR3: CASSLAQGETQYF. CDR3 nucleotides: TGCGCCAGCAGCTTGGCCCAGGGAGAGACCCAGTACTTC.